Detailed here is one T cell receptor beta chain. The source of the sample is a study of blood T cell repertoires in COVID-19. Study background: Whether acute or convalescent, the COVID-19 samples came from the United States, Italy and Spain. Sources were T cells, B-cell-depleted T cells, or PBMCs; the material itself was cDNA or gDNA.

Authors' processing steps: Estimated nucleated cell counts came from reference gene primer amplification. This table comes from immunoSEQ multiplex PCR, and its TCRdb copy is limited to in-frame clones, with some not included. The V and J calls and clone size were taken over from that table, and D and trimming were inferred from the DNA. Here the sample spans 140,000 to 150,000 clones, around four fifths being singletons. This CDR3 contains 16 residues. The germline CDR1 and CDR2 sequences are SGHTS and YDEGEE. V lost 3 bases, J lost 4 bases, and 13 bases stayed unmatched. This TCR derives from a woman in her thirties or forties with active or convalescent COVID-19. Material: peripheral blood. The chain couples TRBV5-8 to TRBJ2-7, with 7 bases that match TRBD1. The CDR3: CASSYDETGPSYEQYF. The CDR3, as DNA: TGTGCCAGCAGCTATGACGAGACAGGGCCTTCTTACGAGCAGTACTTC.